This entry describes one T cell receptor (beta chain). Clinical history as reported by participants underpinned cohort assignment. Profiled with immunoSEQ multiplex PCR; TCRdb holds only in-frame clones, not every one. The sample holds roughly 280,000 clones, over 80% seen once. This record comes from a study of blood T cell repertoires in COVID-19. Source material: PBMCs or T cells enriched from blood (not recorded which). The receptor comes from a woman in her twenties or thirties with acute COVID-19.

The CDR3 region has the DNA TGTGCCAGCAGCCTGAGCGGGAGCTCCTACAATGAGCAGTTCTTC. This encodes CASSLSGSSYNEQFF. This chain joins TRBV3-1 (or the pseudogene TRBV3-2) and TRBJ2-1; 8 bases line up with TRBD2. The ends lost 4 bases at V and 0 bases at J; junction bases unmatched: 2. CDR3 size: 15 residues. CDR1 is LGHDT and CDR2 is YNNKEL in the germline V gene (reference sequence).